This TCR beta chain was retrieved from a study of T cell repertoires in cytomegalovirus infection. Whole-study context: Indications came from public TCR beta signatures; they pointed to CMV infection and to a matching HLA type.

With regard to this clonotype: As yet, its antigen is unknown.

Notes on the study in general: Cumulative public TCR beta family frequency identified carriers of CMV plus the relevant HLA.

From the reads, TCRdb called clonotypes with MiXCR, one entry per CDR3 protein. The sample has over 250,000 distinct CDR3 sequences; about 20% are singletons. This CDR3 has 15 residues. The V and J ends lost 5 bases and 2 bases respectively, with 16 bases between them. Germline V gene lookup returns CDR1 SGHTA and CDR2 FQGNSA. The chain couples TRBV7-2 to TRBJ2-7; D is unclear. The TCR sequence derives from a human donor in good health (CMV status not recorded). Some clones in this sample may be carry-over from other donors' samples. The source material was cultured PBMCs, sampled from culture after CMV antigen stimulation. The CDR3 DNA reads as TGTGCCAGCAGCCCAGACCGAGGACCCGCCTACGAGCAGTACTTC. Amino acid sequence: CASSPDRGPAYEQYF. Using reference TRBV7-2 and TRBJ2-7 for the parts outside the CDR3, the full variable domain is GAGVSQSPSNKVTEKGKDVELRCDPISGHTALYWYRQSLGQGLEFLIYFQGNSAPDKSGLPSDRFSAERTGGSVSTLTIQRTQQEDSAVYLCASSPDRGPAYEQYFGPGTRLTVT.